These T cell receptor beta chains were read from a single sample in a study of T cell repertoires in cytomegalovirus infection. TCRdb reprocessed the reads with MiXCR, giving one entry per CDR3 protein. The repertoire consists of around 770,000 distinct CDR3 sequences, with about 28% occurring once and the leading ten covering 10% to 15%. No antigens are known for them. Material: cultured CD8+ T cells from PBMCs, obtained from culture after CMV antigen stimulation. The receptors here all came from a human donor in good health (CMV status not recorded). Some clones in this sample may be carry-over from other donors' samples. Both conserved end residues are part of each CDR3. The D gene is left open where the match is weak. The size entry is marked missing in some rows and otherwise reads once, few, many or a size class.

CDR3nt: TGTGCTAGCAGCCTGGGACGGCCTGGCTCTGGGGCCAACGTCCTGACTTTC; CDR3aa: CASSLGRPGSGANVLTF; j_gene: TRBJ2-6; d_gene: .; abundance: many; v_gene: TRBV7-7
CDR3nt: TGTGCCAGCAGCTTAGCATACGATGAGCAGTTCTTC; CDR3aa: CASSLAYDEQFF; j_gene: TRBJ2-1; d_gene: .; abundance: many; v_gene: TRBV7-6
CDR3nt: TGTGCCAGTAGTACCGCGGGACACCCGAACACTGAAGCTTTCTTT; CDR3aa: CASSTAGHPNTEAFF; j_gene: TRBJ1-1; d_gene: .; abundance: .; v_gene: TRBV19
CDR3nt: TGTGCCAGCAGCCCCCACGGACTAGCGGGGGCCGGGGTGGATGAGACCCAGTACTTC; CDR3aa: CASSPHGLAGAGVDETQYF; j_gene: TRBJ2-5; d_gene: TRBD2; abundance: .; v_gene: TRBV9
CDR3nt: TGTGCCAGCAGCTTACATGGGTTCTCCTATAATTCACCCCTCCACTTT; CDR3aa: CASSLHGFSYNSPLHF; j_gene: TRBJ1-6; d_gene: .; abundance: many; v_gene: TRBV7-2
CDR3nt: TGTGCCAGTAGTACCGGGACTAGGGCTAACAATGAGCAGTTCTTC; CDR3aa: CASSTGTRANNEQFF; j_gene: TRBJ2-1; d_gene: TRBD2; abundance: .; v_gene: TRBV19
CDR3nt: TGTGCCAGCAAGTACAGGGACAGAGGCACAGATACGCAGTATTTT; CDR3aa: CASKYRDRGTDTQYF; j_gene: TRBJ2-3; d_gene: TRBD1; abundance: .; v_gene: TRBV27
CDR3nt: TGCGCCAGCAGCCAAGAGGAGGTCTATGAGCAGTTCTTC; CDR3aa: CASSQEEVYEQFF; j_gene: TRBJ2-1; d_gene: .; abundance: .; v_gene: TRBV4-1
CDR3nt: TGTGCCAGCAGGTTGGACAGGGACATGACTTTCTTT; CDR3aa: CASRLDRDMTFF; j_gene: TRBJ1-1; d_gene: TRBD1; abundance: .; v_gene: TRBV5-8
CDR3nt: TGCGCCAGCAGCCAAGTGGGGGTAATGGGGAACACTGAAGCTTTCTTT; CDR3aa: CASSQVGVMGNTEAFF; j_gene: TRBJ1-1; d_gene: .; abundance: .; v_gene: TRBV4-3
CDR3nt: TGTGCCAGCAGCCATCCGGGACGGCAAGAGACCCAGTACTTC; CDR3aa: CASSHPGRQETQYF; j_gene: TRBJ2-5; d_gene: .; abundance: few; v_gene: TRBV11-2
CDR3nt: TGTGCCAGCAGCTTCGGGACTCTGGGGGAGACCCAGTACTTC; CDR3aa: CASSFGTLGETQYF; j_gene: TRBJ2-5; d_gene: .; abundance: .; v_gene: TRBV12-3/TRBV12-4
CDR3nt: TGTGCCACCGATAGGCTCGGGGGGGGTTTGCTAGATACGCAGTATTTT; CDR3aa: CATDRLGGGLLDTQYF; j_gene: TRBJ2-3; d_gene: TRBD2; abundance: few; v_gene: TRBV28
CDR3nt: TGTGCCAGCAGCCCGGAGGGGGTTGCTAATTCACCCCTCCACTTT; CDR3aa: CASSPEGVANSPLHF; j_gene: TRBJ1-6; d_gene: .; abundance: .; v_gene: TRBV5-4
CDR3nt: TGTGCCAGCATTTGGTCAGGGGAGCTGTTTTTT; CDR3aa: CASIWSGELFF; j_gene: TRBJ2-2; d_gene: .; abundance: .; v_gene: TRBV27
CDR3nt: TGTGCCAGCAGCCAGAGAGGACAGGCAAATGAAAAACTGTTTTTT; CDR3aa: CASSQRGQANEKLFF; j_gene: TRBJ1-4; d_gene: TRBD1; abundance: .; v_gene: TRBV14
CDR3nt: TGTGCCAGCAGTGAAGTGATAGCGGGGGGGACAGATACGCAGTATTTT; CDR3aa: CASSEVIAGGTDTQYF; j_gene: TRBJ2-3; d_gene: TRBD2; abundance: .; v_gene: TRBV6-1
CDR3nt: TGTGCCAGCAGCATGAGGGAGGGGGCGACTGGAAACACCATATATTTT; CDR3aa: CASSMREGATGNTIYF; j_gene: TRBJ1-3; d_gene: TRBD1; abundance: .; v_gene: TRBV7-6
CDR3nt: TGTGCCAGCAGTTACTCGATGCTAGCGGGGGGGCCTCGCAATGAGCAGTTCTTC; CDR3aa: CASSYSMLAGGPRNEQFF; j_gene: TRBJ2-1; d_gene: TRBD2; abundance: few; v_gene: TRBV6-6
CDR3nt: TGCGCCAGCAGCCAGGGGACAGGACCTATTTTTAATTCACCCCTCCACTTT; CDR3aa: CASSQGTGPIFNSPLHF; j_gene: TRBJ1-6; d_gene: TRBD1; abundance: .; v_gene: TRBV4-1
CDR3nt: TGTGCCACCTCTGACAGTACCTACGAGCAGTACTTC; CDR3aa: CATSDSTYEQYF; j_gene: TRBJ2-7; d_gene: .; abundance: .; v_gene: TRBV6-1
CDR3nt: TGTGCCAGCAGCTTAGCCCTAGGGGGGTACGGAAACACCATATATTTT; CDR3aa: CASSLALGGYGNTIYF; j_gene: TRBJ1-3; d_gene: .; abundance: few; v_gene: TRBV7-2
CDR3nt: TGTGCCAGCAGCCCGGCAGCGGGGAACACCGGGGAGCTGTTTTTT; CDR3aa: CASSPAAGNTGELFF; j_gene: TRBJ2-2; d_gene: .; abundance: .; v_gene: TRBV4-2
CDR3nt: TGCAGTGCTAAGGACAGGGAATCGGGGGAGCTGTTTTTT; CDR3aa: CSAKDRESGELFF; j_gene: TRBJ2-2; d_gene: TRBD1; abundance: many; v_gene: TRBV20-1
CDR3nt: TGTGCCAGCAGTTTAAGAGGGGGGGCGAACAATGAGCAGTTCTTC; CDR3aa: CASSLRGGANNEQFF; j_gene: TRBJ2-1; d_gene: .; abundance: few; v_gene: TRBV27
CDR3nt: TGTGCCAGCAGTTTCGACGGAAACACTGAAGCTTTCTTT; CDR3aa: CASSFDGNTEAFF; j_gene: TRBJ1-1; d_gene: .; abundance: many; v_gene: TRBV28